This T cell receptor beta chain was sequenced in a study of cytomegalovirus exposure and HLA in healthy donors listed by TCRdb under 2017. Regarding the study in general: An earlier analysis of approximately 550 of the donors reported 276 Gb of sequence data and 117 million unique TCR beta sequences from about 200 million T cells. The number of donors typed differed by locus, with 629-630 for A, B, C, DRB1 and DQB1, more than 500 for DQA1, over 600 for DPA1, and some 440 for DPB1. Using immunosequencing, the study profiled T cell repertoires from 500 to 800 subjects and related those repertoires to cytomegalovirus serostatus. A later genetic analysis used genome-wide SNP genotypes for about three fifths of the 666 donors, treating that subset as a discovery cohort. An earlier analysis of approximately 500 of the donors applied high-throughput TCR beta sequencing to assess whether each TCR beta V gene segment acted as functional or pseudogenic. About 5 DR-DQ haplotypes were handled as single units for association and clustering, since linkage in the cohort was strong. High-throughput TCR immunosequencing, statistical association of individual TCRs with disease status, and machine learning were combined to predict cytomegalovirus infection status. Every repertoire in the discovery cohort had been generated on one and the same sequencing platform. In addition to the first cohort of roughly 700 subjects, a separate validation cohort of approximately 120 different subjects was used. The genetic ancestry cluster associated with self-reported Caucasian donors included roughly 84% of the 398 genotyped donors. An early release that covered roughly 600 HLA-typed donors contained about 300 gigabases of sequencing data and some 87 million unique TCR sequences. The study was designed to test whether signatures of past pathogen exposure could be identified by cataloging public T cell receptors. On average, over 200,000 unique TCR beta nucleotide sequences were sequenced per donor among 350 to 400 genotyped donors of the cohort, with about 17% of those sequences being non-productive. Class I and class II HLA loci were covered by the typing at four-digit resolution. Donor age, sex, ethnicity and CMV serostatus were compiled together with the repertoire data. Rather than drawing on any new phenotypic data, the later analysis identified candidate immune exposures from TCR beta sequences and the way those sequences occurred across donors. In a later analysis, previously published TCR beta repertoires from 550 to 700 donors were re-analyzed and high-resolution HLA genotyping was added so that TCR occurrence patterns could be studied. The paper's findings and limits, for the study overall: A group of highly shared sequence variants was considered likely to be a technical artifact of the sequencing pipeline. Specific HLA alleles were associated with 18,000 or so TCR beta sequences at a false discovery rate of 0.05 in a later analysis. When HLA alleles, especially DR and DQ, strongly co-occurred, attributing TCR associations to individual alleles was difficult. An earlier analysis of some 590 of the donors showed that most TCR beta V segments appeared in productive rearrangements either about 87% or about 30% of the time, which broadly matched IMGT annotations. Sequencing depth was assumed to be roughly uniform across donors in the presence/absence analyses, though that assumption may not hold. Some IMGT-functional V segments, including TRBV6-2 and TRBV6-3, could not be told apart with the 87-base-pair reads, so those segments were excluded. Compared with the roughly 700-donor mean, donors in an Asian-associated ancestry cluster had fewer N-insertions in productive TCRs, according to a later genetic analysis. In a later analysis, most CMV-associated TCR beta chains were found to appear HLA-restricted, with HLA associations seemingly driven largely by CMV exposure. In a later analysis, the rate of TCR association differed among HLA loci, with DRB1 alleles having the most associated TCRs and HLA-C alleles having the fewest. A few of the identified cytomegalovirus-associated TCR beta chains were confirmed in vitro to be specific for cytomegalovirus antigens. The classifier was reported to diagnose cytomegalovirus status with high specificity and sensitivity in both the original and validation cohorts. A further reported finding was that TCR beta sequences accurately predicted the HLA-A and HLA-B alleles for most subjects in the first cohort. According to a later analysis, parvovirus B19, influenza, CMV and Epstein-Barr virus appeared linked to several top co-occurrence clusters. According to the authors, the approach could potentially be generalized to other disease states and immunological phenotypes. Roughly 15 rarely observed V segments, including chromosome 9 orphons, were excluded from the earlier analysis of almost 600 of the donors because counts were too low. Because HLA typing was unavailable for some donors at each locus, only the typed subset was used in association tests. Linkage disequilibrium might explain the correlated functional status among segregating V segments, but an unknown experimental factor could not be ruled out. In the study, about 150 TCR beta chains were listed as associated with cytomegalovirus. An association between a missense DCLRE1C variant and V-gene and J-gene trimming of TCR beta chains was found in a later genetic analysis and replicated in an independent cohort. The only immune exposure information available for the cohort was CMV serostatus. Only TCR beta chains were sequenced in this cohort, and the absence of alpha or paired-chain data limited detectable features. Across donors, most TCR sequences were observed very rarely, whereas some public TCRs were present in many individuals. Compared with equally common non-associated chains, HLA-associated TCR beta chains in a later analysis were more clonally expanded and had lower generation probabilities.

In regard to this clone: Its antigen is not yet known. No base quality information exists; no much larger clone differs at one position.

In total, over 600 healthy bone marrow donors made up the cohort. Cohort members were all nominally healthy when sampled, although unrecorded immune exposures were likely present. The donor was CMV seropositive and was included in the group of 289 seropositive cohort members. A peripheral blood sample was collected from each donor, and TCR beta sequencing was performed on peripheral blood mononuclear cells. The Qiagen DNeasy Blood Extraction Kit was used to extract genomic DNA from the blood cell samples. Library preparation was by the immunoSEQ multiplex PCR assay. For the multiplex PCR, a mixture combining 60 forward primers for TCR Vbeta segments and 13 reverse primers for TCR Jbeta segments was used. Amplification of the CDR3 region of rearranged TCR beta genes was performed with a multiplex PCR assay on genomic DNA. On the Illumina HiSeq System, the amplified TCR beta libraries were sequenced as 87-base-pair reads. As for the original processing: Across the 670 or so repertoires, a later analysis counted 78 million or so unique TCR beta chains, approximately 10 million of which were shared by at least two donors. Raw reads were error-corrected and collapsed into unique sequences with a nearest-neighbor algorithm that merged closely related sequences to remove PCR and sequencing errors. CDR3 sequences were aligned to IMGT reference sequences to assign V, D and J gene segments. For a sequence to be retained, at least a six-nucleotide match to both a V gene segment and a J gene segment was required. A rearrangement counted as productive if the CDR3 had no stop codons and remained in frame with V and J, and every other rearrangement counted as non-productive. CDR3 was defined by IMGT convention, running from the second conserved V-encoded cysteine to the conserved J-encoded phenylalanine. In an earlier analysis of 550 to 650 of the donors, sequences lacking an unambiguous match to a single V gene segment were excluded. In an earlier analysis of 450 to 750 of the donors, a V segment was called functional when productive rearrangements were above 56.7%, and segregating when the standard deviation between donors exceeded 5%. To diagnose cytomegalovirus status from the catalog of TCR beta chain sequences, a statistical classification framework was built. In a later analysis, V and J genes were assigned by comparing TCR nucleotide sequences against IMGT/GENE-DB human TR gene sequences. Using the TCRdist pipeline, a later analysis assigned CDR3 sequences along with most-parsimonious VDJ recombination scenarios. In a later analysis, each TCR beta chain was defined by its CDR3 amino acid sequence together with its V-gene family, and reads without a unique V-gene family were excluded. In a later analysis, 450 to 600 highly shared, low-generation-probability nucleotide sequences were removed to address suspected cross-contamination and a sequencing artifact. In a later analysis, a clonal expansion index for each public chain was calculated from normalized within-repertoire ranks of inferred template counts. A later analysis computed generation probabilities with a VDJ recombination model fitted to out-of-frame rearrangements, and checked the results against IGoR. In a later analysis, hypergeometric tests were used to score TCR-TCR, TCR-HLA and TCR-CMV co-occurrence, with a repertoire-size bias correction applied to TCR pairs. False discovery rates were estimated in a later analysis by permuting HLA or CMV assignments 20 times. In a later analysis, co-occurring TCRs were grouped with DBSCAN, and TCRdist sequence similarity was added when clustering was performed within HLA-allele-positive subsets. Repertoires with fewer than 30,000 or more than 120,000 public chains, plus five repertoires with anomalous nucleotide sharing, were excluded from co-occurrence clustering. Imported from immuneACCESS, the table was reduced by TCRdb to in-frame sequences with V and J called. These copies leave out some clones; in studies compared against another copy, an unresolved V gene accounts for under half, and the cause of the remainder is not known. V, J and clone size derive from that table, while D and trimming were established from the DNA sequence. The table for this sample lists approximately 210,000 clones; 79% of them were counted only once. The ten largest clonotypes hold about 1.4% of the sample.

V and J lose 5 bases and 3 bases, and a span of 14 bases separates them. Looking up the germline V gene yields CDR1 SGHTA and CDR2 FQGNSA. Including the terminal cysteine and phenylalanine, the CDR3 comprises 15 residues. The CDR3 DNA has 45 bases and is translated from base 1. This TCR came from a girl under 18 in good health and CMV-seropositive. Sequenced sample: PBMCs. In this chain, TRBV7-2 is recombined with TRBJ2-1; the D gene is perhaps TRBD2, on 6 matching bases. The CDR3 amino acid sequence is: CASSPIGGSYNEQFF. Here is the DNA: TGTGCCAGCAGCCCCATAGGAGGGAGCTACAATGAGCAGTTCTTC.